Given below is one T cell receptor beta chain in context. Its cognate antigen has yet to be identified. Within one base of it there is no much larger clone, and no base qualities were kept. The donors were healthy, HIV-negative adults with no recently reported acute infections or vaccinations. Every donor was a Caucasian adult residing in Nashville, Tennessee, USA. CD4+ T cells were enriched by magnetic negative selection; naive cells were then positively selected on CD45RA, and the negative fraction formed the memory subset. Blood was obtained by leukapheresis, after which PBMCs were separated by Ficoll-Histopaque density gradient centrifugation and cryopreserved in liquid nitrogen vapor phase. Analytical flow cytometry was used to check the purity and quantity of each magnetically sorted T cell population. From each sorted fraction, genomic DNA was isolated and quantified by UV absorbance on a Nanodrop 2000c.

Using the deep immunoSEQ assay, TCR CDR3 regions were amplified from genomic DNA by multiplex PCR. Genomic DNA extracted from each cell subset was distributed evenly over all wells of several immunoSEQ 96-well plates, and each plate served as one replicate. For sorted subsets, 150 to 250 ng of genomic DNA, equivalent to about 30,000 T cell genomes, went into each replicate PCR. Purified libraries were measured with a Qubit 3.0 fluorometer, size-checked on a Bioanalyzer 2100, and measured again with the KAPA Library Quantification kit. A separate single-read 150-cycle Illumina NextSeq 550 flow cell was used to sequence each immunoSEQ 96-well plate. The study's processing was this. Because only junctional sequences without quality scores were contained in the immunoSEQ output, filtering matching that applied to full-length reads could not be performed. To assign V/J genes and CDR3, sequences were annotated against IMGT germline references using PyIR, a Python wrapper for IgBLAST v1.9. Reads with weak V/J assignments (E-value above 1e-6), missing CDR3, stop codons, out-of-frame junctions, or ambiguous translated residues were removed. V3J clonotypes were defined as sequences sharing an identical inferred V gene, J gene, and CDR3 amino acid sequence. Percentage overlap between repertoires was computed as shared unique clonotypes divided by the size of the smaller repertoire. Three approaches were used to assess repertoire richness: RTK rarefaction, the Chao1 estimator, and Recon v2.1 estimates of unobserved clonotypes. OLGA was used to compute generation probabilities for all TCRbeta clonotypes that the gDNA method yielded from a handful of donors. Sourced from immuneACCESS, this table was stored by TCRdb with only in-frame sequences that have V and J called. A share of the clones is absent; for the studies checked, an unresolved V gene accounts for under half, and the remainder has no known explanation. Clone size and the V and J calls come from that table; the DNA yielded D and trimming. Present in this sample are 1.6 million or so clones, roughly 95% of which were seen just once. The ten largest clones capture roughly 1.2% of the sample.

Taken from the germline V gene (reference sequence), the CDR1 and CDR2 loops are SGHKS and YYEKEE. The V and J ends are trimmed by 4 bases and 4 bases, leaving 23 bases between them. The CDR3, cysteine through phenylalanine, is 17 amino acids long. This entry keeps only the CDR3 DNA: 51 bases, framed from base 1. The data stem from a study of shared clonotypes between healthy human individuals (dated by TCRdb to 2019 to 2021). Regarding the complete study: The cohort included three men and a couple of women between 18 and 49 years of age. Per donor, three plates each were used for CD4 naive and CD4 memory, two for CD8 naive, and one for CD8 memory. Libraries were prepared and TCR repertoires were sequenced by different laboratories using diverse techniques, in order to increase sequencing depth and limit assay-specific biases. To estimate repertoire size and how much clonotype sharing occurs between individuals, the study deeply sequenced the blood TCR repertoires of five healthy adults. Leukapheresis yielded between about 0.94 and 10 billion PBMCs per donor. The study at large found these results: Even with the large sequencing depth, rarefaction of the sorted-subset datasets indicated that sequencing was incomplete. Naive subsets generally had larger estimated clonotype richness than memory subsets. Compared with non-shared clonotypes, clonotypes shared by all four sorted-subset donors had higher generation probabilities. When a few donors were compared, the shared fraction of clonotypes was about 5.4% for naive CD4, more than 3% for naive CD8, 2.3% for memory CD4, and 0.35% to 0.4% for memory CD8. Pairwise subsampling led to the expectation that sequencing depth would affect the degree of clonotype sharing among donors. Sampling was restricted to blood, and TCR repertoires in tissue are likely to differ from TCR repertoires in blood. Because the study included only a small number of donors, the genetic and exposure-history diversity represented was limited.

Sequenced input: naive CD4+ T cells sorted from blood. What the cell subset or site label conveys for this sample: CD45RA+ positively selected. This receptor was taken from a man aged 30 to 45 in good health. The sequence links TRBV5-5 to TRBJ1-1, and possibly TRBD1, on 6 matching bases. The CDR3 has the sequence CASSPHGVGEGGTEAFF. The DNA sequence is TGTGCCAGCAGCCCGCACGGGGTGGGGGAGGGGGGCACTGAAGCTTTCTTT.